Shown below are 21 T cell receptor beta chains from a single sample sequenced in a study of shared clonotypes between healthy human individuals. Clones were read by immunoSEQ multiplex PCR, and TCRdb kept only the in-frame ones, dropping some. The data show 2 million to 2.5 million clones, approximately 96% seen once. The sequenced sample consisted of naive CD4+ T cells sorted from blood. The subset denotes: CD45RA+ positively selected. These receptors were taken from a young man in good health.

Regarding this clone: Other nucleotide sequences from this sample produce the same CDR3. In DNA form, the CDR3 reads TGTGCCAGCAGCTTTCAGGGCGGAACTAATGAAAAACTGTTTTTT. Amino acid sequence: CASSFQGGTNEKLFF. The V call is TRBV7-2, the J call TRBJ1-4; D is possibly TRBD1 (5 bases). Trimming left V 3 bases short and J 1 base short, with 9 bases between. The CDR3 runs to 15 residues. The germline CDR1 and CDR2 sequences are SGHTA and FQGNSA.

The V gene is TRBV4-2, the J gene TRBJ2-3; maybe TRBD1 (6 bases). CDR3 length: 15 residues. Germline CDR1 and CDR2: LGHNA and YNFKEQ. The V gene lost 1 base and the J gene lost 0 bases, with 8 bases spanning the gap. The CDR3 loop is CASSQVRGSTDTQYF. The CDR3 coding sequence is TGTGCCAGCAGCCAAGTGAGGGGGAGCACAGATACGCAGTATTTT.

CDR3 DNA: TGTGCCAGCAGTTTATATTCAGGGGCGAGCACTGAAGCTTTCTTT. Translation: CASSLYSGASTEAFF. This chain uses TRBV28 with TRBJ1-1, with D possibly TRBD1 on 6 matching bases. CDR1 and CDR2 from the germline V gene are MDHEN and SYDVKM. CDR3 size: 15 residues. Trimming left V 1 base short and J 4 bases short, with 13 bases between.

The chain combines TRBV10-3 with TRBJ2-5; 9 bases are a match to TRBD1. CDR3 length: 14 residues. Trimming at V came to 3 bases and at J to 4 bases, leaving 3 bases not matched to a gene. CDR1 is ENHRY and CDR2 is SYGVKD in the germline V gene. The CDR3 region is CAISDGTGRETQYF. The DNA for the CDR3 is TGTGCCATCAGTGACGGGACAGGGAGAGAGACCCAGTACTTC.

The sample holds one count of this clone. The chain links TRBV10-1 to TRBJ2-2, with 8 bases fitting TRBD2. Germline-derived CDR1 and CDR2 are WNHNN and SYGVQD (reference sequence). CDR3 length equals 18 residues. Unmatched junction bases numbered 14, after V lost 4 bases and J lost 4 bases. The CDR3 loop is CASSGRALAEGSTGELFF. CDR3 DNA: TGCGCCAGCAGTGGGAGGGCACTAGCGGAGGGGAGCACCGGGGAGCTGTTTTTT.

The chain recombines TRBV29-1 with TRBJ2-1, with 8 bases aligning to TRBD2. The CDR3 is 16 residues long. Germline V gene sequence: CDR1 SQVTM, CDR2 ANQGSEA. J gave up 0 bases and V 4 bases, and 8 bases lay outside the gene matches. Here the CDR3 reads CSVVGGGTSSYNEQFF. The CDR3 DNA reads as TGCAGCGTTGTGGGGGGAGGGACTAGCTCCTACAATGAGCAGTTCTTC.

The genes are TRBV6-5 and TRBJ2-3; 13 nucleotides align to TRBD2. J was trimmed by 9 bases and V by 0 bases; bases with no gene match: 3. The V gene's germline CDR1 is MNHEY and CDR2 SVGAGI. The CDR3 has 15 residues. The CDR3 sequence: CASSYSRLAGGTQYF. DNA for the CDR3: TGTGCCAGCAGTTACTCGAGACTAGCGGGAGGAACGCAGTATTTT.

The chain recombines TRBV5-1 with TRBJ1-3; no clear D gene. V was pared by 6 bases and J by 0 bases, with 19 bases between. CDR3 length equals 17 residues. The germline V gene encodes CDR1 SGHRS and CDR2 YFSETQ. The CDR3 sequence is CASNSGHLPLSGNTIYF. The CDR3 DNA reads TGCGCCAGCAACTCGGGCCACCTTCCCCTCTCTGGAAACACCATATATTTT.

This sequence joins TRBV5-1 and TRBJ2-7; no reliable D call. CDR3 length: 13 residues. The germline V gene encodes CDR1 SGHRS and CDR2 YFSETQ. Trimming pared 2 bases from V and 0 bases from J, leaving 6 bases between. The CDR3 bases are TGCGCCAGCAGCTTCGACTTCTCCTACGAGCAGTACTTC. Residues: CASSFDFSYEQYF. Supplemented by reference TRBV5-1 and TRBJ2-7, the full variable domain reads KAGVTQTPRYLIKTRGQQVTLSCSPISGHRSVSWYQQTPGQGLQFLFEYFSETQRNKGNFPGRFSGRQFSNSRSEMNVSTLELGDSALYLCASSFDFSYEQYFGPGTRLTVT.

V and J are TRBV30 and TRBJ2-1; D not certain. The germline V gene encodes CDR1 GTSNPN and CDR2 SVGIG (reference sequence). V lost 3 bases, J lost 2 bases, and 14 bases lay in between. This CDR3 comprises 15 residues. In DNA, the CDR3 is TGTGCCTGGAGCTACGACACCCACGCCTACAATGAGCAGTTCTTC. It specifies CAWSYDTHAYNEQFF.

The count of this clone is one. The chain combines TRBV6-5 with TRBJ2-7; D may be TRBD1 (6 bases). Trimming removed 6 bases at V and 2 bases at J, with 14 bases between. CDR1 is MNHEY, CDR2 SVGAGI, per germline. The CDR3 extends over 14 amino acids. CDR3 bases: TGTGCCAGCAGGACAGGAGTGATAACCTACGAGCAGTACTTC. Translating it yields CASRTGVITYEQYF.

The chain links TRBV10-3 to TRBJ1-1; D possibly corresponds to TRBD1 (6 bases). The CDR3 consists of 15 residues. V shed 8 bases and J shed 11 bases, with 27 bases lying between them. In germline, CDR1 is ENHRY, CDR2 SYGVKD. The CDR3 is CAIGGTQRQAPGAFF. CDR3 coding DNA: TGTGCCATCGGGGGGACACAGAGACAAGCCCCGGGGGCTTTCTTT.

The chain links TRBV28 to TRBJ2-5; D is unclear. CDR1 and CDR2 (germline): MDHEN, SYDVKM. The CDR3 consists of 15 residues. Trimming shortened V by 6 bases and J by 1 base, and 15 bases separated the two germline ends. The CDR3 sequence is CASRVRPWGQETQYF. The DNA for the CDR3 is TGTGCCAGCAGGGTACGGCCCTGGGGCCAAGAGACCCAGTACTTC.

V is TRBV5-6 and J is TRBJ1-2, with D possibly matching TRBD1 (6 bases). V lost 4 bases and J 6 bases, leaving 19 bases between the germline ends. CDR3 length: 15 residues. Germline CDR1 SGHDT, CDR2 YYEEEE. The CDR3 protein is CASSPKVLQGHGYTF. DNA of the CDR3: TGTGCCAGCAGCCCTAAAGTCTTACAGGGACATGGCTACACCTTC.

On this clone: Other nucleotide sequences from this sample produce the same CDR3. V and J are TRBV2 and TRBJ1-6; 10 bases align to TRBD1. CDR3 size: 13 residues. The germline CDR1 and CDR2 sequences are SNHLY and FYNNEI. The V and J ends lost 4 bases and 10 bases, in that order; junction bases with no gene match: 1. In DNA form, the CDR3 reads TGTGCCAGCAGTGGGACAGGGGGATCACCCCTCCACTTT. Translated, it gives CASSGTGGSPLHF.

The chain links TRBV2 to TRBJ2-5; no firm D call. Germline-derived CDR1 and CDR2 are SNHLY and FYNNEI. V dropped 6 bases and J dropped 5 bases, with 7 bases sitting between them. The CDR3 consists of 11 residues. The CDR3 loop is CASRVPETQYF. In nucleotides, the CDR3 is TGTGCCAGCAGGGTCCCTGAGACCCAGTACTTC.

This clone was seen just once. Other nucleotide sequences in the sample specify the same CDR3. This chain links TRBV30 with TRBJ1-6; no firm D call. Germline CDR1 reads GTSNPN; CDR2 reads SVGIG (reference sequence). This CDR3 is 12 amino acids long. Between the trimmed V and J ends, which lost 3 bases and 7 bases, there was a span of 7 bases. CDR3 amino acids: CAWRRENSPLHF. The CDR3 nucleotides are TGTGCCTGGAGGAGGGAAAATTCACCCCTCCACTTT.

This chain uses TRBV19 with TRBJ1-2; a possible D gene is TRBD1 (6 bases). The CDR3 covers 14 residues. V gave up 5 bases and J gave up 6 bases, with 16 bases separating them. The germline V gene has CDR1 LNHDA and CDR2 SQIVND (reference sequence). The CDR3 here is CASSFDGTYNGYTF. The CDR3 bases are TGTGCCAGTAGTTTCGACGGGACATATAATGGCTACACCTTC.

This chain joins TRBV19 and TRBJ2-2; D is undetermined. This CDR3 spans 15 amino acids. Looked up from germline, CDR1 is LNHDA and CDR2 is SQIVND (reference sequence). The ends were cut back, 3 bases at V and 0 bases at J, with 8 bases in the middle. This chain's CDR3 is CASSILQTNTGELFF. The CDR3, as DNA: TGTGCCAGTAGTATTCTGCAGACGAACACCGGGGAGCTGTTTTTT.

V usage is TRBV18 and J usage is TRBJ1-2; D unclear. Deletions cut 3 bases from V and 1 base from J, with 9 bases between. CDR1 is KGHSH, CDR2 LQKENI, per germline. The CDR3 is made up of 14 amino acids. CDR3 loop: CASSPAADNYGYTF. CDR3 sequence (DNA): TGTGCCAGCTCACCCGCCGCCGATAACTATGGCTACACCTTC.

The chain has TRBV7-2 and TRBJ2-7; 7 bases map to TRBD2. CDR1 is SGHTA and CDR2 is FQGNSA in the germline V gene. The CDR3 contains 14 residues. V was pared by 4 bases and J by 4 bases, with 7 bases of the junction left unmatched. DNA of the CDR3: TGTGCCAGCAGCTCACGGACTAGTGAGTACGAGCAGTACTTC. Translating it yields CASSSRTSEYEQYF.